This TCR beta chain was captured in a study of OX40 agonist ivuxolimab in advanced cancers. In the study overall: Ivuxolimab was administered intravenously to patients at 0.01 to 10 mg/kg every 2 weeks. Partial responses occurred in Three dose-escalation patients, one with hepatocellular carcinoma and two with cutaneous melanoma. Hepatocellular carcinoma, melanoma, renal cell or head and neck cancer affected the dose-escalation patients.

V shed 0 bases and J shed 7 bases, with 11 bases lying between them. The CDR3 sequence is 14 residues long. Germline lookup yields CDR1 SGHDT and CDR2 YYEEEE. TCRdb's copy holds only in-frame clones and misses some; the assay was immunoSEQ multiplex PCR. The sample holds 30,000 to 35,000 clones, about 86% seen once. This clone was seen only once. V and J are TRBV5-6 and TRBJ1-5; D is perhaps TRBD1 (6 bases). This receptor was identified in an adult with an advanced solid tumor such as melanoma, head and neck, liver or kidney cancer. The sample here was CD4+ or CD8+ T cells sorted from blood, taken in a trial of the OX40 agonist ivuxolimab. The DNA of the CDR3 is TGTGCCAGCAGCTTGGAGGGGGGGGAGCAGCCCCAGCATTTT. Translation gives CASSLEGGEQPQHF.